These T cell receptor beta chains were read from a single sample in a study of human T cells and chemical hapten exposure. Each CDR3 protein gets one entry after TCRdb re-called the RACE reads with MiXCR. The data hold 70,000 or so distinct CDR3 sequences, with approximately 10% observed a single time. This specimen consisted of whole blood, obtained in connection with sensitization to the hapten diphenylcyclopropenone (DPC). These receptors all come from a woman aged 45 to 65 with alopecia areata. Some clones in this sample may be carry-over from other donors' samples. The CDR3 runs from the conserved cysteine through the conserved F or W. D genes are given only for firm matches. Size values are once, few and many counts, or a class for expanded clones, and some rows have none.

d_call | cdr3_length | clone_size | j_call | v_call | cdr3_aa | cdr3_nt
. | 15 | many | TRBJ2-3 | TRBV9 | CASSAGDSRADTQYF | TGTGCCAGCAGCGCGGGGGACAGTCGTGCAGATACGCAGTATTTT
TRBD2 | 15 | few | TRBJ2-1 | TRBV6-2/TRBV6-3 | CASSYGGGSYNEQFF | TGTGCCAGCAGTTACGGGGGGGGCTCCTACAATGAGCAGTTCTTC
TRBD1 | 16 | . | TRBJ1-5 | TRBV18 | CASSPGTGASNQPQHF | TGTGCCAGCTCGCCCGGGACAGGGGCCAGCAATCAGCCCCAGCATTTT
. | 14 | many | TRBJ2-1 | TRBV4-2 | CASSQAVLAYEQFF | TGTGCCAGCAGCCAAGCGGTACTAGCTTATGAGCAGTTCTTC
. | 14 | . | TRBJ1-5 | TRBV6-1 | CASSRVQSNQPQHF | TGTGCCAGCAGTCGGGTCCAAAGCAATCAGCCCCAGCATTTT
. | 13 | many | TRBJ1-6 | TRBV4-1 | CASSQDREAPLHF | TGCGCCAGCAGCCAAGACAGGGAAGCACCCCTCCACTTT
. | 11 | . | TRBJ2-5 | TRBV7-2 | CASSSGRTQYF | TGTGCCAGCAGCTCCGGCCGGACCCAGTACTTC
. | 15 | many | TRBJ2-5 | TRBV5-1 | CASSWGTAGGETQYF | TGCGCCAGCAGCTGGGGGACCGCCGGAGGGGAGACCCAGTACTTC
. | 13 | . | TRBJ1-5 | TRBV19 | CASSASVNQPQHF | TGTGCCAGTAGTGCTTCAGTTAATCAGCCCCAGCATTTT
TRBD1 | 17 | many | TRBJ1-1 | TRBV29-1 | CSVTAPGTGAMNTEAFF | TGCAGCGTAACGGCCCCCGGGACAGGGGCGATGAACACTGAAGCTTTCTTT
. | 14 | . | TRBJ2-2 | TRBV12-3/TRBV12-4 | CASSLAQVTGELFF | TGTGCCAGCAGTTTAGCGCAGGTCACCGGGGAGCTGTTTTTT
. | 13 | many | TRBJ2-7 | TRBV7-2 | CASRPGPSYEQYF | TGTGCCAGCAGACCAGGGCCCTCCTACGAGCAGTACTTC
. | 15 | few | TRBJ1-2 | TRBV28 | CASSNPRRVFYGYTF | TGTGCCAGCAGTAACCCCCGGAGGGTTTTCTATGGCTACACCTTC
TRBD2 | 13 | . | TRBJ2-3 | TRBV28 | CASSVGLEDTQYF | TGTGCCAGCAGCGTGGGACTAGAGGATACGCAGTATTTT
. | 13 | . | TRBJ1-4 | TRBV7-2 | CASSFGASEKLFF | TGTGCCAGCAGCTTTGGGGCGAGTGAAAAACTGTTTTTT
. | 15 | few | TRBJ2-6 | TRBV18 | CASSPRGSGANVLTF | TGTGCCAGCTCACCACGGGGGAGTGGGGCCAACGTCCTGACTTTC
TRBD1 | 15 | few | TRBJ1-1 | TRBV28 | CASSWTGRPTAKAFF | TGTGCCAGCAGTTGGACAGGACGACCTACCGCCAAAGCTTTCTTT
TRBD1 | 15 | few | TRBJ1-3 | TRBV20-1 | CSAGTGETGGNTIYF | TGCAGTGCTGGCACAGGGGAAACAGGTGGAAACACCATATATTTT
. | 13 | many | TRBJ2-7 | TRBV20-1 | CSARDGGPHEQYF | TGCAGTGCTAGAGACGGGGGACCCCACGAGCAGTACTTC